Presented here are 6 T cell receptor beta chains from one specimen sequenced in a study of blood T cells in healthy people across ages. Next came a second PCR, run for about 7 to 12 cycles, which used a sample-barcoded 5' primer along with a J-beta primer mix. TCRdb reprocessed the 5' RACE reads via MiXCR and lists one record per CDR3 protein. The sample records 800,000 to 950,000 distinct CDR3 sequences, roughly 28% being singletons. The sample was also reused in another study, on T cells of mothers and their children.

The sequenced material came from blood. The receptor source for this set is a woman aged 40 to 50 in good health.

This chain links TRBV7-9 with TRBJ2-3; weak D call: TRBD2 (6 bases). The CDR3 consists of 15 residues. The ends were cut back, 2 bases at V and 4 bases at J, with 13 bases in the middle. Germline CDR1 reads SEHNR; CDR2 reads FQNEAQ (reference sequence). CDR3 sequence reads: CASSLMEGSSDTQYF. The DNA of the CDR3 is TGTGCCAGCAGCTTAATGGAGGGTTCTTCAGATACGCAGTATTTT.

This clonotype was detected only a few times. The chain employs TRBV27 and TRBJ2-1; 9 bases line up with TRBD2. The V and J ends lost 2 bases and 0 bases, in that order; junction bases with no gene match: 11. The CDR3 totals 19 residues. The germline V gene encodes CDR1 MNHEY and CDR2 SMNVEV (reference sequence). CDR3 in amino acids: CASSLRFGSGGASYNEQFF. CDR3 nucleotide sequence: TGTGCCAGCAGTTTAAGGTTTGGTAGCGGGGGTGCCTCCTACAATGAGCAGTTCTTC.

Details on this clonotype: A read error may explain this, as a much larger clone is one base away. The chain combines TRBV27 with TRBJ2-7, with 12 bases fitting TRBD2. The CDR3 loop spans 15 amino acids. Germline-derived CDR1 and CDR2 are MNHEY and SMNVEV (reference sequence). V trimming: 4 bases; J trimming: 11 bases; junction bases outside the gene matches: 12. CDR3 sequence (DNA): TGTGCCAGCAGTTCGCTAGCGGGGGGGCCACAGACCGAGTACTTC. Protein product: CASSSLAGGPQTEYF.

There are a few counts of this clonotype. The J gene is TRBJ1-1, the V gene TRBV7-2, with D uncertain. Germline assignment: CDR1 SGHTA and CDR2 FQGNSA. The V and J ends lost 4 bases and 4 bases respectively, with 19 bases between them. This CDR3 is 16 amino acids long. The CDR3 is CASSSLFGPLGTEAFF. CDR3 nucleotides: TGTGCCAGCAGCTCCCTATTCGGACCCCTTGGCACTGAAGCTTTCTTT.

This clonotype has a handful of counts. The chain combines TRBV28 with TRBJ1-2, with D perhaps TRBD1 (5 bases). Germline loops: CDR1 MDHEN, CDR2 SYDVKM. V lost 10 bases to trimming and J lost 4 bases, with 16 bases between them. The CDR3 extends over 13 amino acids. The CDR3 is CATGTASTYGYTF. As DNA, the CDR3 is TGTGCCACCGGGACCGCATCTACCTATGGCTACACCTTC.

This clonotype has ten or more counts. J is TRBJ2-7 and V is TRBV28; D gene uncertain. The CDR3 runs 16 residues. The ends were cut back, 1 base at V and 2 bases at J, with 15 bases in the middle. Germline V gene sequence: CDR1 MDHEN, CDR2 SYDVKM. Here the CDR3 reads CASSLFPQDKAYEQYF. The DNA for the CDR3 is TGTGCCAGCAGTTTATTTCCCCAGGATAAGGCCTACGAGCAGTACTTC.